This TCR beta chain derives from a study of blood T cell repertoires in COVID-19. Study details: Both acute and convalescent COVID-19 samples were obtained from the United States, Italy and Spain.

Germline loops: CDR1 SGHAT, CDR2 FQNNGV. This CDR3 comprises 15 residues. Trimming took 1 base from V and 0 from J, leaving 10 bases between them. In the authors' methods: For nucleated cells, counts were estimated from reference gene primer amplification. Profiled with immunoSEQ multiplex PCR; TCRdb holds only in-frame clones, not every one. The DNA gave D and trimming, while V, J and clone size come from that table. The sample has roughly 52,000 clones, 87% seen once; the top ten hold roughly 3.6%. V usage is TRBV11-2 and J usage is TRBJ2-7; possibly TRBD1 for D (6 bases). The receptor was isolated from a middle-aged man with COVID-19, enrolled during active disease. The sequenced sample consisted of peripheral blood. The CDR3 DNA reads as TGTGCCAGCAGCTTAGTCCAGGGGAGCTCCTACGAGCAGTACTTC. Its protein product is CASSLVQGSSYEQYF.